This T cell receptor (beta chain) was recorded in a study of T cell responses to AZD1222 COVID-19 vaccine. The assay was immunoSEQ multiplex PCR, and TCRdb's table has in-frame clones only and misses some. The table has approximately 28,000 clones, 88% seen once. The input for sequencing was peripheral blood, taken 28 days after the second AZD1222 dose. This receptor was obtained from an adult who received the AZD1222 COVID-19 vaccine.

The CDR3 sequence is CASSGDPEAFF. The CDR3 bases are TGTGCCAGCTCGGGGGACCCAGAAGCTTTCTTT. The gene calls are TRBV18 and TRBJ1-1; D perhaps matches TRBD1 (5 bases). V shed 6 bases and J shed 8 bases, with 10 bases lying between them. Germline CDR1 and CDR2: KGHSH and LQKENI. This CDR3 spans 11 amino acids.